This passage covers 27 T cell receptor beta chains from one sample sequenced in a study of human T cells and chemical hapten exposure. The time point here: patch test 1, 2 weeks after DPC sensitization. The treatment is: therapeutic diphenylcyclopropenone sensitization with weekly scalp DPC. TCRdb reanalysed the RACE reads using MiXCR and keeps one entry per CDR3 protein. The data hold 350,000 or so distinct CDR3 sequences, with roughly 6.9% observed a single time. Here the sequenced sample was whole blood, taken in connection with sensitization to the hapten diphenylcyclopropenone (DPC). The receptors derive from a woman between 18 and 29 years old with alopecia areata. Some clones in this sample may be carry-over from other donors' samples.

In this sample, this clonotype turned up a few times. The CDR3: CASRSGTGGSSPLHF. In DNA, the CDR3 is TGCGCCAGCAGATCTGGGACAGGGGGCTCTTCACCCCTCCACTTT. V gene TRBV10-2 combines with J gene TRBJ1-6, with 12 bases matching TRBD1. This CDR3 has 15 residues. The V gene end was trimmed by 6 bases and the J gene end by 9 bases; junction bases not matched to a gene: 6. Germline assignment: CDR1 WSHSY and CDR2 SAAADI.

This chain links TRBV9 with TRBJ2-3, with D hard to call. Between the trimmed V and J ends, which lost 0 bases and 10 bases, there was a span of 12 bases. Germline assignment: CDR1 SGDLS and CDR2 YYNGEE. CDR3 size: 13 residues. This CDR3 is CASSVEVPSPQYF. CDR3 nucleotide sequence: TGTGCCAGCAGCGTAGAGGTCCCCTCTCCGCAGTATTTT. The complete variable domain, with remaining parts taken from reference TRBV9 and TRBJ2-3, reads DSGVTQTPKHLITATGQRVTLRCSPRSGDLSVYWYQQSLDQGLQFLIQYYNGEERAKGNILERFSAQQFPDLHSELNLSSLELGDSALYFCASSVEVPSPQYFGPGTRLTVL.

In this sample, this clonotype turned up many times. V usage is TRBV9 and J usage is TRBJ2-3, with D unresolved. Trimming removed 3 bases from V and 2 bases from J, with 7 bases in between. CDR3 size: 13 residues. Germline V CDR1 and CDR2: SGDLS, YYNGEE. The CDR3 DNA reads as TGTGCCAGCAGCGCCTTAAACACAGATACGCAGTATTTT. It is translated as CASSALNTDTQYF.

The chain employs TRBV11-2 and TRBJ1-1; weak D call: TRBD1 (6 bases). The CDR3 sequence is 15 residues long. Per germline, CDR1 SGHAT and CDR2 FQNNGV. Trimming left V 1 base short and J 5 bases short, with 14 bases between. In DNA form, the CDR3 reads TGTGCCAGCAGCTTAGGCTCACAAGGGGGAACTGAAGCTTTCTTT. Amino acid sequence: CASSLGSQGGTEAFF.

This clonotype has a count of ten or more. This CDR3 reads CASRKAGWGATPDEKLFF. The CDR3 DNA sequence: TGTGCCAGCAGGAAAGCTGGTTGGGGGGCCACCCCCGATGAAAAACTGTTTTTT. The chain combines TRBV7-9 with TRBJ1-4; TRBD1 might be the D (6 bases). This CDR3 contains 18 residues. Between the trimmed V and J ends, which lost 6 bases and 6 bases, there was a span of 26 bases. Germline V gene data show CDR1 as SEHNR and CDR2 as FQNEAQ (reference sequence).

Regarding this clonotype: This may be a read error: a much more frequent sequence differs by one nucleotide. This is likely a read error, given that the CDR3 carries no conserved phenylalanine or tryptophan at its end. The CDR3 region has the DNA TGTGCCAGCAACCGGAGGGGGGTGCTCCATGAGACCCAGTACTCC. Encoded protein: CASNRRGVLHETQYS. The chain couples TRBV6-5 to TRBJ2-5; TRBD1 or TRBD2 may be the D gene (6 bases each). V gave up 7 bases and J gave up 5 bases, with 20 bases separating them. Per the germline V gene, CDR1 is MNHEY and CDR2 is SVGAGI. The CDR3 loop spans 15 amino acids.

The genes are TRBV11-3 and TRBJ2-7; 15 bases line up with TRBD2. Germline V gene lookup returns CDR1 SGHNT and CDR2 YENEEA. This CDR3 has 18 amino acids. Trimming at V came to 2 bases and at J to 6 bases, leaving 11 bases not matched to a gene. The CDR3 sequence: CASSLTGLAGGPSSEQYF. The CDR3 coding sequence is TGTGCCAGCAGCTTAACAGGACTAGCGGGGGGGCCGAGCTCCGAGCAGTACTTC.

The chain links TRBV25-1 to TRBJ2-7; 7 bases align to TRBD2. The germline V gene has CDR1 MGHDK and CDR2 SYGVNS. The CDR3 spans 17 residues. With 5 bases clipped from V and 1 base from J, the junction kept 14 bases outside the gene matches. CDR3 amino acids: CASSKRRGLDDSYEQYF. The CDR3 nucleotides read TGTGCCAGCAGTAAACGCAGAGGACTAGACGATTCCTACGAGCAGTACTTC.

The chain carries TRBV10-3 and TRBJ1-1; D may be TRBD1 (5 bases). The CDR3 has 13 amino acids. With 11 bases removed from V and 2 bases from J, the gap between germline ends came to 15 bases. Germline V CDR1 and CDR2: ENHRY, SYGVKD. Written as DNA, the CDR3 is TGTGCCGTTCGCAAGGGGTTAAACACTGAAGCTTTCTTT. It specifies CAVRKGLNTEAFF.

This clonotype was seen more than once but under ten times. V usage is TRBV5-1 and J usage is TRBJ2-2; 7 nucleotides agree with TRBD1. This CDR3 region has 16 residues. The V gene end was trimmed by 0 bases and the J gene end by 0 bases; junction bases not matched to a gene: 2. The germline V gene encodes CDR1 SGHRS and CDR2 YFSETQ. CDR3 in DNA: TGCGCCAGCAGCTTGGAGGGGACAGCGAACACCGGGGAGCTGTTTTTT. Amino acids: CASSLEGTANTGELFF.

The V call is TRBV4-1, the J call TRBJ1-2; 7 bases match TRBD1. The germline gives CDR1 MGHRA, CDR2 YSYEKL. V was pared by 1 base and J by 4 bases, with 3 bases of the junction left unmatched. The CDR3 has 14 residues. Written as DNA, the CDR3 is TGCGCCAGCAGCCAAGTTGCAGGGGGCTATGGCTACACCTTC. Its translation: CASSQVAGGYGYTF.

This clonotype occurred many times. This chain connects TRBV21-1 to TRBJ2-6; TRBD2, the D gene given by the table, was not confirmed from the DNA. TRBV21-1 is a recognized pseudogene. The CDR3 is 18 residues long. CDR3 nucleotide sequence: TGTGCCAGCACTAGACCCAAGCGGGGGTACTCTGGGGCCAACGTCCTGACTTTC. This gives the protein CASTRPKRGYSGANVLTF.

This clonotype has a handful of counts. The CDR3 DNA reads as TGTGCCAGCAGTTTAGGGGACAGGGGGCGCGATGCTTTCTTT. This sequence encodes CASSLGDRGRDAFF. The chain couples TRBV28 to TRBJ1-1, with 12 bases matching TRBD1. This CDR3 has 14 residues. Germline CDR1 MDHEN, CDR2 SYDVKM. The V gene end was trimmed by 2 bases and the J gene end by 11 bases; junction bases not matched to a gene: 6.

The table lists this clonotype with a few counts. The chain combines TRBV4-2 with TRBJ1-2; 8 bases are shared with TRBD1. The CDR3 runs 15 residues. The germline V gene has CDR1 LGHNA and CDR2 YNFKEQ. The ends lost 0 bases at V and 7 bases at J; junction bases unmatched: 7. CDR3 coding DNA: TGTGCCAGCAGCCAAGATTGGCAGGGGGCTTTTGGCTACACCTTC. Translating gives CASSQDWQGAFGYTF.

Concerning this clonotype itself: This clone may be a read error of a much larger clone one base away. The chain recombines TRBV3-1 with TRBJ2-5; TRBD1 is a possible D gene (6 bases). Germline lookup yields CDR1 LGHDT and CDR2 YNNKEL (reference sequence). The CDR3 spans 14 residues. CDR3 amino acids: CASSQRTEQVTQYF. The CDR3 nucleotides are TGTGCCAGCAGCCAACGGACAGAGCAAGTGACCCAGTACTTC.

V is TRBV20-1 and J is TRBJ1-6; D not resolved. Trimming cost V 3 bases and J 8 bases, with 14 bases left between them. The CDR3 is made up of 14 amino acids. Per the germline V gene, CDR1 is DFQATT and CDR2 is SNEGSKA (reference sequence). In DNA, the CDR3 is TGCAGTGCTAGTGTCCCTCTCGGGGATTCACCCCTCCACTTT. Translated: CSASVPLGDSPLHF.

This clonotype was seen more than once but under ten times. The V gene is TRBV6-5, the J gene TRBJ1-4; TRBD1 aligns across 9 bases. J gave up 7 bases and V 7 bases, and 7 bases lay outside the gene matches. The CDR3 covers 14 residues. Germline CDR1 reads MNHEY; CDR2 reads SVGAGI. The chain's CDR3 is CASKTGGGSEKLFF. CDR3 bases: TGTGCCAGCAAGACAGGGGGGGGGAGTGAAAAACTGTTTTTT.

In its sample, this clonotype was seen a few times. The gene calls are TRBV12-3 or TRBV12-4 and TRBJ1-3, with D possibly matching TRBD1 (5 bases). Trimming took 7 bases from V and 3 from J, leaving 16 bases between them. This CDR3 has 15 residues. The CDR3 DNA is TGTGCCAGCATCCGGGGCCCCACCGGTGGAAACACCATATATTTT. This translates into CASIRGPTGGNTIYF.

The sample holds a few counts of this clonotype. This chain uses TRBV11-2 with TRBJ2-5, with TRBD2 matching 13 bases. This CDR3 has 17 amino acids. Germline CDR1 reads SGHAT; CDR2 reads FQNNGV. The V and J ends lost 1 base and 4 bases, in that order; junction bases with no gene match: 6. CDR3 coding DNA: TGTGCCAGCAGCTTAGGACTAGCGGGGGGAGTAGGAGAGACCCAGTACTTC. It encodes CASSLGLAGGVGETQYF.

This clonotype was recorded many times. This sequence joins TRBV6-4 and TRBJ2-1, with TRBD2 matching over 10 bases. CDR1 MRHNA and CDR2 SNTAGT come from the germline V gene. CDR3 length: 13 amino acids. Trimming cost V 3 bases and J 15 bases; bases outside gene matches: 8. CDR3 amino acids: CASSELAGTPLFF. CDR3 coding DNA: TGTGCCAGCAGTGAACTAGCGGGGACCCCGTTGTTCTTC.

A remark on this clonotype: With a much larger clone just one base away, this may be a read error. The chain recombines TRBV14 with TRBJ1-5; D not resolved. With 0 bases removed from V and 7 bases from J, the gap between germline ends came to 7 bases. The CDR3 length is 13 residues. Germline CDR1 reads SGHDN; CDR2 reads FVKESK. CDR3 sequence reads: CASSQDLEQPQHF. Written as DNA, the CDR3 is TGTGCCAGCAGCCAAGATTTGGAGCAGCCCCAGCATTTT.

The sample holds many counts of this clonotype. V and J are TRBV29-1 and TRBJ2-7; the D gene is possibly TRBD1 (5 bases). The ends were cut back, 1 base at V and 3 bases at J, with 10 bases in the middle. The CDR3 is 13 amino acids. CDR1 SQVTM and CDR2 ANQGSEA come from the germline V gene. The CDR3, as DNA: TGCAGCGTTGAAGGGACCCAGGGCTACGAGCAGTACTTC. This encodes CSVEGTQGYEQYF.

This clonotype occurred many times. The rearrangement uses TRBV4-2 and TRBJ2-7; D tentatively reads TRBD1 or TRBD2 (5 bases each). Germline V lookup: CDR1 LGHNA, CDR2 YNFKEQ. The CDR3 consists of 14 residues. Between the trimmed V and J ends, which lost 2 bases and 6 bases, there was a span of 14 bases. The CDR3 protein is CASSQFQDGGEQYF. CDR3 bases: TGTGCCAGCAGCCAATTCCAGGATGGGGGCGAGCAGTACTTC.

This clonotype was counted ten times or more. The V gene is TRBV18, the J gene TRBJ1-2, with D unresolved. The CDR3 runs to 14 residues. CDR1 is KGHSH, CDR2 LQKENI, per germline. V lost 3 bases and J lost 0, with 8 bases in between. The CDR3 DNA is TGTGCCAGCTCACCGGATGGACCTAACTATGGCTACACCTTC. It translates to CASSPDGPNYGYTF.

The chain has TRBV10-3 and TRBJ2-7; D is perhaps TRBD1 (5 bases). CDR1 and CDR2 from the germline V gene are ENHRY and SYGVKD. The germline V and J ends were trimmed by 4 bases and 7 bases, with 14 bases remaining between them. This CDR3 has 13 residues. The DNA of the CDR3 is TGTGCCATCAGTGTACAGGAGAGTACTGAGCAGTACTTC. Translating gives CAISVQESTEQYF.

The rearrangement joins TRBV28 to TRBJ2-5; D remains ambiguous. Germline loops: CDR1 MDHEN, CDR2 SYDVKM. The ends were cut back, 3 bases at V and 4 bases at J, with 6 bases in the middle. The CDR3 loop spans 12 amino acids. Here the CDR3 DNA reads TGTGCCAGCAGTTTCGGGTCAGAGACCCAGTACTTC. Amino acid sequence: CASSFGSETQYF.

This clonotype was counted only a few times. Germline is not matched at one junction end, which may reflect a read error. The chain joins TRBV7-2 to TRBJ2-3; 14 bases agree with TRBD2. Per the germline V gene, CDR1 is SGHTA and CDR2 is FQGNSA. The CDR3 totals 17 residues. For the CDR3, the DNA is TGTGCCAGCAGCGTAGCCCCGACTAGCGGGGGGGCGTATACGCAGTATTTT. Amino acids: CASSVAPTSGGAYTQYF.